The text below deals with one T cell receptor beta chain. A second PCR of about 7 to 12 cycles used a sample-barcoded 5' primer and a J-beta primer mix. Via MiXCR, TCRdb re-called the 5' RACE reads, giving one row per CDR3 protein. Of over 500,000 distinct CDR3 sequences in the sample, about 29% are singletons; the top ten hold roughly 3.5%. This entry belongs to a study of blood T cells in healthy people across ages. The germline V gene encodes CDR1 SGDLS and CDR2 YYNGEE. This CDR3 spans 15 amino acids. The junction had 8 bases not matched to a gene; V was cut back by 5 bases and J by 4 bases. The data also belong to a second study, concerning T cells of mothers and their children. From that second work: Amplification in the second PCR used the M1S primer, which added sample barcodes and 2-4 random nucleotides. For related and unrelated pairs alike, thymic selection shapes TCR recombination output similarly.

The sample was blood. This chain connects TRBV9 to TRBJ2-1, with 8 bases fitting TRBD2. This TCR was sampled from a boy aged 2 to 10 in good health. CDR3 in amino acids: CASRDGGGQYNEQFF. The CDR3 DNA reads TGTGCCAGCAGGGATGGCGGGGGGCAGTACAATGAGCAGTTCTTC.